This T cell receptor beta chain originates from a study of blood T cells in healthy people across ages. Overall study results and limits: Compared with aged donors, long-lived donors showed fewer expanded clones, suggesting selection. Calculation of diversity from one million T cells yielded estimates considered to be underestimates.

In its sample, this clonotype was seen many times. Its antigen remains unknown. The CDR3 covers 14 residues. V lost 1 base and J 3 bases, leaving 10 bases between the germline ends. CDR1 is MGHRA and CDR2 is YSYEKL in the germline V gene. The second PCR ran about 6 to 12 cycles with a sample-barcoded 5' primer and J-beta primers. TCRdb reanalysed the 5' RACE reads using MiXCR and keeps one entry per CDR3 protein. The sample shows some 940,000 distinct CDR3 sequences, 25% to 35% of them seen only once. These data were also filed under a second study, of T cells of mothers and their children. From that report: Mothers and children who were related shared slightly more overlap than unrelated pairs, but not significantly more.

The receptor's source is a middle-aged woman in good health. The V and J genes are TRBV4-1 and TRBJ2-7; D unresolved. The sequenced sample was blood. CDR3 protein: CASSQGRNSYEQYF. In nucleotides, the CDR3 is TGCGCCAGCAGCCAAGGACGAAACAGCTACGAGCAGTACTTC.